The rows below give T cell receptor beta chains drawn from one sample of a study of blood T cells in healthy people across ages. TCRdb independently ran MiXCR on the 5' RACE reads; one entry per CDR3 protein. The sample includes more than 1 million distinct CDR3 sequences, over 35% of them seen just once. The specimen was blood. These TCRs come from a woman aged 60 to 75 in good health. CDR3s include the opening cysteine and the closing phenylalanine or tryptophan. D genes are given only for firm matches. Clone size appears in some rows only: once, few, many, or a class for an expanded clone.

j_gene,d_gene,abundance,v_gene,CDR3nt,CDR3aa
TRBJ2-1,TRBD2,few,TRBV12-3/TRBV12-4,TGTGCCAGCAGTTTTAGCGGGGGACGGGGGAATGAGCAGTTCTTC,CASSFSGGRGNEQFF
TRBJ2-5,-,few,TRBV27,TGTGCCAGCGCCCCGGACGGGGAGACCCAGTACTTC,CASAPDGETQYF
TRBJ2-1,TRBD1,few,TRBV6-1,TGTGCCAGCAGAGGGACAGCCTACAATGAGCAGTTCTTC,CASRGTAYNEQFF
TRBJ2-1,TRBD2,-,TRBV3-1,TGTACCAGCAGCCAAGGGACTAGCGTGGGCAATGAGCAGTTCTTC,CTSSQGTSVGNEQFF
TRBJ1-5,-,many,TRBV27,TGTGCCAGCAGTTTATCTGGGGGCGGCAATCAGCCCCAGCATTTT,CASSLSGGGNQPQHF
TRBJ2-3,-,-,TRBV7-7,TGTGCCAGCAGCAAAGACGGATACACAGATACGCAGTATTTT,CASSKDGYTDTQYF
TRBJ1-2,TRBD1,once,TRBV4-1,TGCGCCAGCAGCCAGACCGGGACAGAAAAAAACTATGGCTACACCTTC,CASSQTGTEKNYGYTF
TRBJ2-7,-,-,TRBV27,TGTGCCAGCAGCCCGGGGCCGGGCTACGAGCAGTACTTC,CASSPGPGYEQYF
TRBJ1-4,-,-,TRBV7-9,TGTGCCTCTACACCAGGTGAAAAACTGTTTTTT,CASTPGEKLFF
TRBJ1-2,-,-,TRBV7-9,TGTGCCAGCAGCGCCTTGGGCTACACCTTC,CASSALGYTF
TRBJ1-5,TRBD1,-,TRBV25-1,TGTGCCAGCCGACAGGGATTTCAGCCCCAGCATTTT,CASRQGFQPQHF
TRBJ1-2,-,-,TRBV29-1,TGCAGCATCGATACAGGGTACTATGGCTACACCTTC,CSIDTGYYGYTF
TRBJ2-1,TRBD1,-,TRBV7-9,TGTGCCAGCAGCTTAGGGGACAGGGGGTTACCCAATGAGCAGTTCTTC,CASSLGDRGLPNEQFF
TRBJ1-4,-,-,TRBV23-1,TGCGCCAGCATCTCCCCGGATTTAGATGAAAAACTGTTTTTT,CASISPDLDEKLFF
TRBJ2-5,-,-,TRBV5-1,TGCGCCAGCAGCTTGGAGGACCTCGCTATGGAGACCCAGTACTTC,CASSLEDLAMETQYF
TRBJ2-1,TRBD2,-,TRBV28,TGTGCCAGCAGTCCCAGAAGCGGGGGGACCTACAATGAGCAGTTCTTC,CASSPRSGGTYNEQFF
TRBJ2-5,TRBD1,few,TRBV27,TGTGCCAGCAGTCTTCTCACCTTGACAGGGACGGAGACCCAGTACTTC,CASSLLTLTGTETQYF
TRBJ2-1,-,-,TRBV4-1,TGCGCCAGCAGCCAAGAGGCTAGCGCGATTAGCTCCTACAATGAGCAGTTCTTC,CASSQEASAISSYNEQFF
TRBJ2-1,-,-,TRBV29-1,TGCAGCGTTGGACAGTACAATGAGCAGTTCTTC,CSVGQYNEQFF
TRBJ2-1,-,-,TRBV5-1,TGCGCCAGCAGCTCCGACTGGGGGACCGATCCGTACTTC,CASSSDWGTDPYF
TRBJ2-7,-,-,TRBV5-1,TGCGCCAGCACATTCGGGGCTGCTACGTCGGGCGAGCAGTACTTC,CASTFGAATSGEQYF
TRBJ2-3,-,-,TRBV27,TGTGCCAGCAGTCTTCAACTTAGCACAGATACGCAGTATTTT,CASSLQLSTDTQYF
TRBJ1-4,-,few,TRBV20-1,TGCAGTGCCAACAGGGTAGCTAATGAAAAACTGTTTTTT,CSANRVANEKLFF
TRBJ1-2,-,-,TRBV20-1,TGCAGTGCGTCAAAGCCCGGGACGGTGAACTATGGCTACACCTTC,CSASKPGTVNYGYTF
TRBJ2-1,-,once,TRBV20-1,TGCAGTGCCGCACAGGCCCACAATGAGCAGTTCTTC,CSAAQAHNEQFF
TRBJ1-5,-,few,TRBV3-1,TGTGCCAGCAGCCCCGACGGGGGGGGTAGTCGTCAGCCCCAGCATTTT,CASSPDGGGSRQPQHF
TRBJ2-1,-,-,TRBV20-1,TGCAGTGCGTCAACCTTCGATAGTAGAGTGAACAATGAGCAGTTCTTC,CSASTFDSRVNNEQFF
TRBJ2-3,TRBD2,-,TRBV29-1,TGCAGCGCGCCCACAGCGGGAGCCCCCGCAGATACGCAGTATTTT,CSAPTAGAPADTQYF
TRBJ2-2,TRBD2,-,TRBV5-1,TGCGCCAGCAGCTCGGGACTAGTCCGTCTGACCGGGGAGCTGTTTTTT,CASSSGLVRLTGELFF